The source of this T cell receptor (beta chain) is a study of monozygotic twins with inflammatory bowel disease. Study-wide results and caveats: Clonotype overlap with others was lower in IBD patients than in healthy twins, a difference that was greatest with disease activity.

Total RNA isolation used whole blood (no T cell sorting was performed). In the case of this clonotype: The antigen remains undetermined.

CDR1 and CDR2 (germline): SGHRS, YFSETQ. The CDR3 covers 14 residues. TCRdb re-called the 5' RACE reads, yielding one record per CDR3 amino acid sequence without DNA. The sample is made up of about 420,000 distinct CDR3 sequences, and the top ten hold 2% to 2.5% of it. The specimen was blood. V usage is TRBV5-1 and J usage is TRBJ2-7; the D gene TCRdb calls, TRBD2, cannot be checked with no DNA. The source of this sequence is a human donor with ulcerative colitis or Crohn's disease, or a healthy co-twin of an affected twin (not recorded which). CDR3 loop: CASSSAGLSYEQYF.